This T cell receptor (beta chain) was observed in a study of cytomegalovirus exposure and HLA in healthy donors. Whole-study results and caveats: Fewer N-insertions (relative to the roughly 730-donor mean) were reportedly seen in an Asian-associated ancestry cluster in a later analysis. Highest at DRB1 and lowest at HLA-C, TCR association rates differed among HLA loci in a later analysis.

Germline CDR1 and CDR2: MNHNS and SASEGT. CDR3 size: 13 residues. V lost 8 bases to trimming and J lost 2 bases, with 13 bases between them. The PCR was carried out with 60 Vbeta primers and 13 Jbeta primers. TCRdb keeps only in-frame clones here, not all; method: immunoSEQ multiplex PCR. In the table there are some 150,000 clones, around 72% of which are singletons. Donors consisted of healthy bone marrow donors. Concerning this clone itself: Its antigen is currently unknown.

The material sequenced was PBMCs. The chain uses TRBV6-1 and TRBJ2-7; D possibly corresponds to TRBD1 (6 bases). The sequence derives from a man aged 50-59 years in good health and CMV-seropositive. The CDR3 region has the DNA TGTGCCAGCGCCAGGACAGAGACCTACGAGCAGTACTTC. Translating it yields CASARTETYEQYF.